At least ten counts were recorded for the clone carrying this T cell receptor (beta chain). Germline V gene data show CDR1 as DFQATT and CDR2 as SNEGSKA (reference sequence). The CDR3 has 12 residues. The V and J ends lost 3 bases and 2 bases respectively, with 7 bases between them. TCRdb re-analysed the 5' RACE reads in MiXCR, keeping a single row per CDR3 protein. The sample has 200,000 to 300,000 distinct CDR3 sequences; about 10% are singletons. The data belong to a study of CD8 T cells in ankylosing spondylitis. The clonotype comes from a male donor with ankylosing spondylitis or in good health (not recorded which). The chain carries TRBV20-1 and TRBJ2-5; D remains ambiguous. The sequenced sample was blood, either unsorted or a sorted T cell fraction (not recorded which). The CDR3 bases are TGCAGTGCTAGCGCTTTTCAAGAGACCCAGTACTTC. Protein sequence: CSASAFQETQYF.